What follows is one TCR beta chain and its context. Using immunoSEQ multiplex PCR, the repertoire was profiled, and TCRdb retains in-frame clones only, with some absent. The sample consists of 57,000 or so clones, 60% to 85% of them appearing once. The V end was cut by 0 bases, the J end by 4 bases, with 7 bases between. From germline, CDR1 is GTSNPN and CDR2 SVGIG (reference sequence). The length of the CDR3 is 13 residues. The data were obtained in a study of T cell responses to AZD1222 COVID-19 vaccine. The sample here was peripheral blood, taken 28 days after the second AZD1222 dose. V gene TRBV30 combines with J gene TRBJ1-5, with TRBD1 as a possible D gene (6 bases). The sequence came from an adult who received the AZD1222 COVID-19 vaccine. The chain's CDR3 is CAWSVQGNQPQHF. The CDR3 nucleotides are TGTGCCTGGAGTGTACAGGGAAATCAGCCCCAGCATTTT.